The 23 T cell receptor beta chains below were found in one sample sequenced in a study of CD8 T cells in ankylosing spondylitis. General study points: Apparently characteristic of ankylosing spondylitis blood was a TCR beta motif (about 8 highly homologous variants).

These TCRs are of unknown antigen specificity. TCRdb recomputed calls from the 5' RACE reads with MiXCR, one row per CDR3 protein. The sample holds some 840,000 distinct CDR3 sequences, around 11% seen once. Sequences were obtained from blood, either unsorted or a sorted T cell fraction (not recorded which). These receptors all come from a male donor with ankylosing spondylitis.

This clonotype was counted a few times. The genes are TRBV24-1 and TRBJ1-1; the D gene is possibly TRBD1 (6 bases). Trimming left V 7 bases short and J 0 bases short, with 11 bases between. Germline lookup yields CDR1 KGHDR and CDR2 SFDVKD. The CDR3 extends over 14 amino acids. The CDR3 DNA reads as TGTGCCACCAGCTCGGGACACATGAACACTGAAGCTTTCTTT. Its protein is CATSSGHMNTEAFF.

V usage is TRBV5-1 and J usage is TRBJ2-2; no reliable D call. Trimming stripped 2 bases from V and 5 bases from J, with 7 bases between. CDR3 length equals 13 residues. Germline CDR1 is SGHRS and CDR2 is YFSETQ. CDR3 amino acids: CASSFEVTGELFF. The CDR3 DNA sequence: TGCGCCAGCAGCTTCGAGGTAACCGGGGAGCTGTTTTTT.

This clonotype turned up a few times. J is TRBJ2-3 and V is TRBV5-4; TRBD2 aligns across 12 bases. The CDR3 covers 17 residues. J was trimmed by 5 bases and V by 4 bases; bases with no gene match: 11. Germline V lookup: CDR1 SGHNT, CDR2 YYREEE (reference sequence). In DNA, the CDR3 is TGTGCCAGCAGCCACTCTCTAGCGGGGGGGCCGATAGATACGCAGTATTTT. It encodes CASSHSLAGGPIDTQYF.

A few counts support this clonotype. V is TRBV11-2 and J is TRBJ2-3; D may match TRBD1 or TRBD2 (5 bases each). The CDR3 contains 16 residues. Germline values: CDR1 SGHAT, CDR2 FQNNGV. V lost 0 bases and J lost 5, with 15 bases in between. The CDR3 sequence: CASSLDLGTPRDTQYF. The CDR3 DNA sequence: TGTGCCAGCAGCTTAGATCTGGGGACCCCGAGAGATACGCAGTATTTT.

This clonotype turned up a few times. The chain carries TRBV20-1 and TRBJ2-7, with D unclear. The CDR3 runs 13 residues. The V gene's germline CDR1 is DFQATT and CDR2 SNEGSKA (reference sequence). Trimming stripped 0 bases from V and 2 bases from J, with 8 bases between. The DNA for the CDR3 is TGCAGTGCTAGAGATGTCAGAACCTACGAGCAGTACTTC. Its protein product is CSARDVRTYEQYF.

This clonotype was counted a few times. This sequence joins TRBV20-1 and TRBJ2-2; TRBD2 is a possible D gene (5 bases). V gave up 0 bases and J gave up 4 bases, with 9 bases separating them. This CDR3 region has 14 residues. The germline gives CDR1 DFQATT, CDR2 SNEGSKA (reference sequence). The CDR3: CSAREGLTTGELFF. The DNA of the CDR3 is TGCAGTGCTAGAGAAGGACTGACCACCGGGGAGCTGTTTTTT.

This clonotype appeared many times. V and J are TRBV20-1 and TRBJ2-6; D possibly corresponds to TRBD1 (6 bases). The germline V gene has CDR1 DFQATT and CDR2 SNEGSKA (reference sequence). The CDR3 has 14 residues. Trimming took off 6 bases at V and 4 bases at J, with 13 bases between the two ends. This chain's CDR3 is CSATGLDGANVLTF. CDR3 nucleotides: TGCAGTGCAACAGGGCTGGACGGGGCCAACGTCCTGACTTTC.

This clonotype turned up a few times. CDR3 sequence: CASSPRLVGGYEQYF. The CDR3 nucleotides read TGTGCCAGCAGCCCTCGGTTAGTGGGAGGCTACGAGCAGTACTTC. The chain joins TRBV4-2 to TRBJ2-7, with D possibly TRBD2 on 6 matching bases. V lost 4 bases and J lost 3, with 16 bases in between. This CDR3 has 15 residues. Germline V CDR1 and CDR2: LGHNA, YNFKEQ.

This clonotype was detected many times. V is TRBV12-3 or TRBV12-4 and J is TRBJ2-7; D perhaps matches TRBD1 (6 bases). CDR3 length: 12 residues. V was cut by 4 bases and J by 4 bases, with 8 bases left in between. CDR3 bases: TGTGCCAGCAGTTCGGACAGATACGAGCAGTACTTC. Encoded protein: CASSSDRYEQYF.

This clonotype has more than one count but fewer than ten. The rearrangement links TRBV18 to TRBJ1-1; D is perhaps TRBD1 (6 bases). V lost 0 bases and J 2 bases, leaving 13 bases between the germline ends. CDR3 length: 16 amino acids. Germline V gene sequence: CDR1 KGHSH, CDR2 LQKENI. The CDR3: CASSPPLLGQNTEAFF. The DNA of the CDR3 is TGTGCCAGCTCACCACCGCTACTGGGACAAAACACTGAAGCTTTCTTT.

This CDR3 reads CASSYSPGDYSTDTQYF. The CDR3 DNA follows: TGTGCCAGCAGTTACTCCCCAGGGGACTATAGCACAGATACGCAGTATTTT. The rearrangement joins TRBV6-2 or TRBV6-3 to TRBJ2-3; tentatively, D is TRBD2 (7 bases). Deletions cut 0 bases from V and 0 bases from J, with 13 bases between. From germline, CDR1 is MNHEY and CDR2 SVGEGT. The CDR3 has 17 amino acids.

The table lists this clonotype with many counts. This chain links TRBV7-2 with TRBJ1-2; 7 positions agree with TRBD1. The V and J ends lost 4 bases and 8 bases, in that order; junction bases with no gene match: 4. The CDR3 totals 12 residues. Germline lookup yields CDR1 SGHTA and CDR2 FQGNSA. The chain's CDR3 is CASSYDREGYTF. The CDR3 coding sequence is TGTGCCAGCAGCTATGACAGGGAGGGCTACACCTTC.

The rearrangement joins TRBV5-1 to TRBJ2-7, with 8 bases fitting TRBD1. Trimming took 4 bases from V and 5 from J; bases not matched to a gene: 8. The CDR3 length is 14 residues. Germline values: CDR1 SGHRS, CDR2 YFSETQ. The CDR3 DNA reads as TGCGCCAGCAGCCCGGGACAGGCCACCAACGAGCAGTACTTC. It specifies CASSPGQATNEQYF.

Only a few counts were recorded for this clonotype. The rearrangement joins TRBV24-1 to TRBJ2-3, with 9 positions matching TRBD1. CDR3 length: 17 amino acids. CDR1 KGHDR and CDR2 SFDVKD come from the germline V gene. V lost 2 bases and J lost 2; bases outside the gene matches: 7. The CDR3 sequence: CATSDSRDRVNTDTQYF. Here the CDR3 DNA reads TGTGCCACCAGTGATTCCCGGGACAGGGTAAACACAGATACGCAGTATTTT.

The chain employs TRBV7-2 and TRBJ2-1, with TRBD2 matching over 8 bases. The V gene's germline CDR1 is SGHTA and CDR2 FQGNSA. This CDR3 has 12 residues. V lost 5 bases, J lost 14 bases, and 8 bases stayed unmatched. CDR3 sequence: CASSPQRETKFF. The CDR3 coding sequence is TGTGCCAGCAGCCCCCAGCGGGAGACAAAGTTCTTC.

At least ten counts were recorded for this clonotype. This chain joins TRBV7-2 and TRBJ1-1; TRBD1 matches at 7 bases. The CDR3 covers 14 residues. CDR1 is SGHTA and CDR2 is FQGNSA in the germline V gene. V lost 5 bases to trimming and J lost 3 bases; unmatched junction nucleotides: 6. This chain's CDR3 is CASSADRLYTEAFF. The CDR3 region has the DNA TGTGCCAGCAGCGCGGACAGGTTGTACACTGAAGCTTTCTTT.

This clonotype was picked up many times. This sequence joins TRBV20-1 and TRBJ1-1; D call uncertain. The CDR3 spans 13 residues. Trimming left V 3 bases short and J 3 bases short, with 11 bases between. Germline V gene data show CDR1 as DFQATT and CDR2 as SNEGSKA (reference sequence). In DNA, the CDR3 is TGCAGTGCTAGGCCGTCCTGGGACACTGAAGCTTTCTTT. It codes for CSARPSWDTEAFF.

In nucleotides, the CDR3 is TGTGCCAGCATAAAAGGGGGAAGCAATCAGCCCCAGCATTTT. Translation: CASIKGGSNQPQHF. The chain joins TRBV6-1 to TRBJ1-5, with a tentative D call TRBD1 (6 bases). CDR3 length equals 14 residues. V dropped 7 bases and J dropped 1 base, with 11 bases sitting between them. CDR1 and CDR2 (germline): MNHNS, SASEGT.

Ten or more counts support this clonotype. This chain links TRBV12-3 or TRBV12-4 with TRBJ2-5; 8 bases are shared with TRBD2. The CDR3 consists of 15 residues. The ends lost 2 bases at V and 2 bases at J; junction bases unmatched: 4. The CDR3 DNA reads TGTGCCAGCAGTTTATCGGCGGGGGGACAAGAGACCCAGTACTTC. Translating it yields CASSLSAGGQETQYF.

In this sample, this clonotype turned up a few times. The chain carries TRBV7-2 and TRBJ2-7, with D unclear. V lost 2 bases to trimming and J lost 5 bases, with 10 bases between them. This CDR3 region has 13 residues. Per the germline V gene, CDR1 is SGHTA and CDR2 is FQGNSA. CDR3 sequence reads: CASSLMGIDEQYF. The CDR3 coding sequence is TGTGCCAGCAGCTTAATGGGCATAGACGAGCAGTACTTC.

This clonotype was detected only a few times. The CDR3 reads CASSPAWGDTDTQYF. CDR3 coding DNA: TGCGCCAGCAGCCCGGCTTGGGGGGACACAGATACGCAGTATTTT. The chain has TRBV5-1 and TRBJ2-3; TRBD2 might be the D (6 bases). The CDR3 spans 15 residues. Trimming left V 4 bases short and J 2 bases short, with 14 bases between. CDR1 is SGHRS, CDR2 YFSETQ, per germline. The entire variable domain, with the rest obtained from reference TRBV5-1 and TRBJ2-3, is as follows: KAGVTQTPRYLIKTRGQQVTLSCSPISGHRSVSWYQQTPGQGLQFLFEYFSETQRNKGNFPGRFSGRQFSNSRSEMNVSTLELGDSALYLCASSPAWGDTDTQYFGPGTRLTVL.

This clonotype was found a few times. This chain uses TRBV28 with TRBJ2-7; D uncertain. The CDR3 is made up of 12 amino acids. V was clipped by 6 bases and J by 5 bases, with 11 bases between them. The germline CDR1 and CDR2 sequences are MDHEN and SYDVKM. CDR3 DNA sequence: TGTGCCAGCAGCCTACCGTTCGACGAGCAGTACTTC. It codes for CASSLPFDEQYF.

This chain joins TRBV5-1 and TRBJ2-5; TRBD2 aligns across 11 bases. The CDR3 has 16 residues. The V gene end was trimmed by 4 bases and the J gene end by 5 bases; junction bases not matched to a gene: 10. CDR1 is SGHRS and CDR2 is YFSETQ in the germline V gene. For the CDR3, the DNA is TGCGCCAGCAGCAAAATAGCGGGAGGGCCTTTGGAGACCCAGTACTTC. This sequence encodes CASSKIAGGPLETQYF.